This record looks at one T cell receptor beta chain sequence and its context. What it recognizes is unknown. Healthy Caucasian individuals from Russia aged 6 to 90 were enrolled as donors. In each sample, at least 6.5 million PBMCs were isolated. The data were obtained in a study of blood T cells in healthy people across ages. Findings and limits, study-wide: Compared with aged donors, long-lived donors showed fewer expanded clones, suggesting selection.

Primers used in a second PCR of about 6 to 12 cycles were a sample-barcoded 5' primer and a J-beta primer mix. In TCRdb, the 5' RACE reads were re-called with MiXCR into one record per CDR3 protein. The repertoire consists of nearly 1 million distinct CDR3 sequences, with about 51% occurring once and the leading ten covering about a fifth. Germline values: CDR1 SGHRS, CDR2 YFSETQ. Trimming left V 4 bases short and J 5 bases short, with 18 bases between. This CDR3 is 15 amino acids long. The receptor's source is a woman aged 60-70 years in good health. The gene calls are TRBV5-1 and TRBJ2-5; D might be TRBD1 or TRBD2, each matching 5 bases. Input material: blood. CDR3 bases: TGCGCCAGCAGCCCAACAGTCCGGGGCGGGGAGACCCAGTACTTC. It yields the protein CASSPTVRGGETQYF.